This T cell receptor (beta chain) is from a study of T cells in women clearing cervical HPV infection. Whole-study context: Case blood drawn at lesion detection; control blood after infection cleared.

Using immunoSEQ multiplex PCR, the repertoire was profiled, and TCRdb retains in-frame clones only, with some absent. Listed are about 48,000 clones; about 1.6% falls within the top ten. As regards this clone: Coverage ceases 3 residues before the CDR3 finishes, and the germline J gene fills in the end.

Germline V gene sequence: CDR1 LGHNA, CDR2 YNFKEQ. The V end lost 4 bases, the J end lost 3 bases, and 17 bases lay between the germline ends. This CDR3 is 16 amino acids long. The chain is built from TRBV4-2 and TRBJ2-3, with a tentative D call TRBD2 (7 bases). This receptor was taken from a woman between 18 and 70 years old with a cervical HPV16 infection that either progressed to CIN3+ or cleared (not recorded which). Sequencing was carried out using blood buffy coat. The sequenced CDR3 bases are TGTGCCAGCAGCCCAGAGCAGAGGGGGGGAACAGATACG. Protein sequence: CASSPEQRGGTDT. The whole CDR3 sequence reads CASSPEQRGGTDTQYF.